This entry features one T cell receptor beta chain sequence. Its antigen is as yet unknown. Assay: immunoSEQ multiplex PCR; the TCRdb copy retains only in-frame clones and omits some. In the table there are 2 million or so clones, roughly 94% of which are singletons. The data originate from a study of shared clonotypes between healthy human individuals. V lost 10 bases and J 0 bases, leaving 12 bases between the germline ends. Germline V gives CDR1 SGHRS, CDR2 YFSETQ. This CDR3 has 13 residues. Study observations and caveats: Though the depth was large, rarefaction showed that sorted-subset sequencing was incomplete.

This rearrangement joins TRBV5-1 to TRBJ2-3; tentatively, D is TRBD2 (6 bases). The TCR sequence derives from a man younger than 30 in good health. The sample comprised naive CD4+ T cells sorted from blood. Sample subset: CD45RA+ positively selected. DNA for the CDR3: TGCGCCTCACGGGACTCGAGCACAGATACGCAGTATTTT. It yields the protein CASRDSSTDTQYF.